Presented here are 19 T cell receptor beta chains from one specimen sequenced in a study of radiation and T cells in renal cell carcinoma. The data were produced by immunoSEQ multiplex PCR, yet TCRdb's version contains in-frame clones alone and is incomplete. Found here are around 100,000 clones, 80% to 90% of them singletons; the top ten hold around 7.7%. Time point reported: blood 4 weeks post-SBRT, at nephrectomy. Treatment: 15 Gy SBRT to primary tumor, nephrectomy 4 weeks later. The material sequenced was blood, taken from a patient whose treatment included radiotherapy and nephrectomy. The receptors come from a man aged 55 to 70 with renal cell carcinoma.

J is TRBJ2-1 and V is TRBV9; 9 bases are shared with TRBD1. This CDR3 has 13 residues. Germline CDR1 and CDR2: SGDLS and YYNGEE. Trimming at V came to 7 bases and at J to 10 bases, leaving 9 bases not matched to a gene. The CDR3 bases are TGTGCCAGCGACAGGGGGAACTTAGGGGAGCAGTTCTTC. Encoded protein: CASDRGNLGEQFF.

The V call is TRBV5-1, the J call TRBJ2-7; 8 bases are a match to TRBD2. Germline CDR1 and CDR2: SGHRS and YFSETQ. The CDR3 spans 13 residues. Germline trimming cut 2 bases from V and 4 bases from J; bases unmatched to any gene: 2. The CDR3 here is CASSFSGAYEQYF. The CDR3 nucleotides are TGCGCCAGCAGCTTTAGCGGGGCATACGAGCAGTACTTC.

The genes are TRBV27 and TRBJ2-2; tentatively, D is TRBD2 (6 bases). The CDR3 loop spans 16 amino acids. V was cut by 4 bases and J by 6 bases, with 18 bases left in between. Germline lookup yields CDR1 MNHEY and CDR2 SMNVEV (reference sequence). CDR3 sequence reads: CASSSFLRRAPGELFF. DNA of the CDR3: TGTGCCAGCAGTTCCTTCTTGAGGAGGGCCCCCGGGGAGCTGTTTTTT.

Turning to this clone: The junction differs from germline at one of its ends, possibly a read error. The V and J genes are TRBV2 and TRBJ2-7; 8 bases fit TRBD1. CDR1 is SNHLY, CDR2 FYNNEI, per germline. This CDR3 has 14 residues. The CDR3 sequence is CAGRRQGTAYEQYF. In DNA, the CDR3 is TGTGCCGGCAGGAGACAGGGGACAGCCTACGAGCAGTACTTC.

The chain is built from TRBV21-1 and TRBJ2-5; TRBD2 is taken as the D call from the table, unchecked against the DNA. TRBV21-1 has pseudogene status. The CDR3 contains 9 residues. This CDR3 reads CASSKDSYF. In DNA form, the CDR3 reads TGTGCCAGCAGCAAAGATAGTTACTTC.

The V call is TRBV13, the J call TRBJ2-1; no definite D call. The CDR3 totals 13 residues. From germline, CDR1 is PRHDT and CDR2 FYEKMQ (reference sequence). Trimming stripped 1 base from V and 9 bases from J, with 10 bases between. The CDR3 sequence: CASSLELLGEQFF. In DNA, the CDR3 is TGTGCCAGCAGCTTAGAACTACTCGGTGAGCAGTTCTTC.

This chain links TRBV7-9 with TRBJ2-7, with D perhaps matching TRBD2 (5 bases). V was cut by 3 bases and J by 6 bases, with 18 bases left in between. The CDR3 is 15 residues long. From germline, CDR1 is SEHNR and CDR2 FQNEAQ (reference sequence). The CDR3 spells CASSFSASLPGEQYF. The CDR3 DNA sequence: TGTGCCAGCAGCTTCTCGGCTAGCTTACCGGGCGAGCAGTACTTC.

This clone appeared once. CDR3 sequence: CASNVMGASEQYF. In DNA, the CDR3 is TGTGCCAGCAACGTTATGGGGGCGTCCGAGCAGTACTTC. The J gene is TRBJ2-7, the V gene TRBV5-5; a weak D match, TRBD1 (6 bases). The CDR3 is made up of 13 amino acids. CDR1 SGHKS and CDR2 YYEKEE come from the germline V gene (reference sequence). Trimming took off 6 bases at V and 6 bases at J, with 16 bases between the two ends.

The CDR3, as DNA: TGTGCCAGCAGCTCCCGGGCGGTGAACACCGGGGAGCTGTTTTTT. Translation gives CASSSRAVNTGELFF. The V and J genes are TRBV9 and TRBJ2-2, with D hard to call. Trimming left V 4 bases short and J 1 base short, with 11 bases between. The CDR3 has 15 residues. Germline V gene lookup returns CDR1 SGDLS and CDR2 YYNGEE.

The CDR3 sequence: CASSVRLGLAGNNEQFF. In DNA form, the CDR3 reads TGTGCCAGCAGCGTGAGACTCGGACTAGCGGGGAACAATGAGCAGTTCTTC. V and J are TRBV9 and TRBJ2-1; 12 bases match TRBD2. The CDR3 loop spans 17 amino acids. The germline gives CDR1 SGDLS, CDR2 YYNGEE. The V and J ends lost 2 bases and 5 bases, in that order; junction bases with no gene match: 8.

The chain links TRBV7-6 to TRBJ2-2, with D uncertain. The CDR3 runs 15 residues. Germline lookup yields CDR1 SGHVS and CDR2 FNYEAQ. V was pared by 6 bases and J by 0 bases, with 11 bases between. The DNA of the CDR3 is TGTGCCAGCAGTACCCAATCTCCGAACACCGGGGAGCTGTTTTTT. Translated: CASSTQSPNTGELFF.

The V and J genes are TRBV5-6 and TRBJ2-7, with TRBD2 matching 12 bases. The CDR3 extends over 16 amino acids. The V segment lost 1 base and the J segment 5 bases; nucleotides outside the gene matches: 7. CDR1 is SGHDT and CDR2 is YYEEEE in the germline V gene. The CDR3 loop is CASSLKPGLAGHEQYF. As DNA, the CDR3 is TGTGCCAGCAGCTTGAAACCGGGACTAGCGGGCCACGAGCAGTACTTC.

J is TRBJ2-1 and V is TRBV15; D is undetermined. The germline V gene has CDR1 LNHNV and CDR2 YYDKDF (reference sequence). V dropped 1 base and J dropped 4 bases, with 14 bases sitting between them. The CDR3 has 16 amino acids. The CDR3 nucleotides are TGTGCCACCAGCAGAGGGTATTCTAGTAGGTACAATGAGCAGTTCTTC. Amino acid sequence: CATSRGYSSRYNEQFF.

The rearrangement joins TRBV28 to TRBJ1-2; no definite D call. The CDR3 length is 12 residues. With 4 bases removed from V and 0 bases from J, the gap between germline ends came to 3 bases. The germline gives CDR1 MDHEN, CDR2 SYDVKM. This CDR3 reads CASSYTNYGYTF. The CDR3 region has the DNA TGTGCCAGCAGTTATACTAACTATGGCTACACCTTC.

This clone was observed a handful of times. The rearrangement uses TRBV30 and TRBJ1-3; D is unresolved. Trimming took 0 bases from V and 0 from J, leaving 18 bases between them. The germline V gene encodes CDR1 GTSNPN and CDR2 SVGIG (reference sequence). The CDR3 totals 18 residues. CDR3 sequence reads: CAWSVRRLETHSGNTIYF. CDR3 in DNA: TGTGCCTGGAGTGTACGCAGGCTTGAAACCCACTCTGGAAACACCATATATTTT.

This clone was seen only a few times. The rearrangement uses TRBV21-1 and TRBJ1-5. TRBV21-1 is designated a pseudogene. The CDR3 consists of 14 residues. The CDR3 DNA is TGTGCCAGCAGCAAAGGACTCGGACGTTTGCCCCAGCATTTT. Protein product: CASSKGLGRLPQHF.

This rearrangement joins TRBV7-2 to TRBJ2-3, with a possible D match to TRBD2 (5 bases). Germline V gene data show CDR1 as SGHTA and CDR2 as FQGNSA. The CDR3 totals 13 residues. Between the trimmed V and J ends, which lost 7 bases and 5 bases, there was a span of 13 bases. CDR3 protein: CASIPTGIDTQYF. For the CDR3, the DNA is TGTGCCAGCATCCCTACGGGGATAGATACGCAGTATTTT. The complete variable domain, with remaining parts taken from reference TRBV7-2 and TRBJ2-3, reads GAGVSQSPSNKVTEKGKDVELRCDPISGHTALYWYRQSLGQGLEFLIYFQGNSAPDKSGLPSDRFSAERTGGSVSTLTIQRTQQEDSAVYLCASIPTGIDTQYFGPGTRLTVL.

V gene TRBV19 combines with J gene TRBJ1-1, with 8 bases identical to TRBD1. The germline V gene has CDR1 LNHDA and CDR2 SQIVND (reference sequence). The V segment lost 6 bases and the J segment 2 bases; nucleotides outside the gene matches: 5. The CDR3 contains 14 residues. The DNA for the CDR3 is TGTGCCAGTAGAACAGGGGGTGGAAACACTGAAGCTTTCTTT. It yields the protein CASRTGGGNTEAFF.

The chain combines TRBV28 with TRBJ1-5; weak D call: TRBD1 (6 bases). The CDR3 has 16 amino acids. Trimming pared 3 bases from V and 2 bases from J, leaving 14 bases between. CDR1 and CDR2 from the germline V gene are MDHEN and SYDVKM. The chain's CDR3 is CASSLGGGWGNQPQHF. CDR3 DNA sequence: TGTGCCAGCAGTTTGGGCGGGGGCTGGGGCAATCAGCCCCAGCATTTT.